A single sample gave rise to the 29 T cell receptor beta chains below, sequenced in a study of OX40 agonist ivuxolimab in advanced cancers. TCRdb keeps only in-frame clones here, not all; method: immunoSEQ multiplex PCR. The table shows some 150,000 clones, with 75% to 95% occurring only once. The sample here was CD4+ or CD8+ T cells sorted from blood, taken in a trial of the OX40 agonist ivuxolimab. The receptors come from an adult with an advanced solid tumor such as melanoma, head and neck, liver or kidney cancer.

The V and J genes are TRBV27 and TRBJ1-2, with a weak D call TRBD1 (5 bases). CDR3 length: 15 amino acids. Trimming removed 6 bases from V and 0 bases from J, with 14 bases in between. In germline, CDR1 is MNHEY, CDR2 SMNVEV (reference sequence). CDR3 in DNA: TGTGCCAGCAGCCGAGGAGGGGCCGCTAACTATGGCTACACCTTC. It translates to CASSRGGAANYGYTF.

The chain combines TRBV25-1 with TRBJ1-5; D perhaps matches TRBD1 (6 bases). The CDR3 is made up of 15 amino acids. V lost 5 bases to trimming and J lost 5 bases, with 16 bases between them. In germline, CDR1 is MGHDK, CDR2 SYGVNS. The DNA for the CDR3 is TGTGCCAGCAGTAGGGGGGGGGAGGGAGATCAGCCCCAGCATTTT. It yields the protein CASSRGGEGDQPQHF.

The chain uses TRBV7-6 and TRBJ2-5; no clear D gene. Germline CDR1 reads SGHVS; CDR2 reads FNYEAQ. The CDR3 covers 12 residues. V was clipped by 2 bases and J by 4 bases, with 5 bases between them. The CDR3 region has the DNA TGTGCCAGCAGCTTAACTCGAGAGACCCAGTACTTC. Protein: CASSLTRETQYF.

In DNA form, the CDR3 reads TGTGCCAGCCGGGTCACCGCGGGTGAAAAACTGTTTTTT. It specifies CASRVTAGEKLFF. V is TRBV28 and J is TRBJ1-4; D gene unclear. V lost 8 bases, J lost 7 bases, and 14 bases lay in between. The CDR3 runs to 13 residues. Per germline, CDR1 MDHEN and CDR2 SYDVKM.

To note about this clone: This sample includes further DNA sequences coding for the same CDR3. The chain uses TRBV6-5 and TRBJ2-7, with D unclear. The CDR3 consists of 14 residues. CDR1 is MNHEY, CDR2 SVGAGI, per germline. V was cut by 0 bases and J by 3 bases, with 9 bases left in between. CDR3: CASSYSAHSYEQYF. Here the CDR3 DNA reads TGTGCCAGCAGTTACTCGGCACATAGCTACGAGCAGTACTTC.

J is TRBJ1-3 and V is TRBV15; D remains ambiguous. With 7 bases removed from V and 0 bases from J, the gap between germline ends came to 10 bases. Germline V lookup: CDR1 LNHNV, CDR2 YYDKDF (reference sequence). CDR3 length: 14 amino acids. The CDR3: CATTQDLSGNTIYF. CDR3 nucleotides: TGTGCCACCACCCAGGACCTCTCTGGAAACACCATATATTTT.

V gene TRBV2 combines with J gene TRBJ1-2; unclear D gene. Trimming took 0 bases from V and 11 from J, leaving 16 bases between them. The CDR3 runs to 14 residues. Germline CDR1 is SNHLY and CDR2 is FYNNEI. CDR3 nucleotide sequence: TGTGCCAGCAGTGAAGCGCTTACATCTCAAGGTTACACCTTC. It is translated as CASSEALTSQGYTF.

The genes are TRBV9 and TRBJ2-1; D tentatively reads TRBD1 or TRBD2 (5 bases each). The ends were cut back, 2 bases at V and 5 bases at J, with 14 bases in the middle. The germline V gene has CDR1 SGDLS and CDR2 YYNGEE. The length of the CDR3 is 15 residues. The CDR3 nucleotides are TGTGCCAGCAGCGTCACGGGGCCGCTAGACAATGAGCAGTTCTTC. This gives the protein CASSVTGPLDNEQFF.

The V and J genes are TRBV20-1 and TRBJ2-7; a weak D match, TRBD2 (5 bases). The V gene lost 3 bases and the J gene lost 6 bases, with 9 bases spanning the gap. The CDR3 runs to 11 residues. Looked up from germline, CDR1 is DFQATT and CDR2 is SNEGSKA (reference sequence). This chain's CDR3 is CSARLEGEQYF. CDR3 bases: TGCAGTGCTAGGCTAGAGGGCGAGCAGTACTTC.

The V and J genes are TRBV4-2 and TRBJ2-1; TRBD2 matches at 11 bases. From germline, CDR1 is LGHNA and CDR2 YNFKEQ. J was trimmed by 10 bases and V by 2 bases; bases with no gene match: 10. The CDR3 length is 16 residues. CDR3 residues: CASSQSALAGGPEQFF. The CDR3 DNA reads TGTGCCAGCAGCCAATCCGCCCTAGCGGGAGGACCAGAGCAGTTCTTC.

This chain links TRBV10-3 with TRBJ1-4; D unresolved. V gave up 2 bases and J gave up 1 base, with 8 bases separating them. Germline V gene data show CDR1 as ENHRY and CDR2 as SYGVKD. This CDR3 region has 15 residues. CDR3 nucleotide sequence: TGTGCCATCAGTGAGAGGGAGGGAACTAATGAAAAACTGTTTTTT. It encodes CAISEREGTNEKLFF.

This rearrangement joins TRBV5-4 to TRBJ2-1; D unclear. V lost 1 base to trimming and J lost 4 bases, with 6 bases between them. This CDR3 region has 13 residues. From germline, CDR1 is SGHNT and CDR2 YYREEE (reference sequence). CDR3 in amino acids: CASSLTGYNEQFF. In DNA form, the CDR3 reads TGTGCCAGCAGCTTGACCGGATACAATGAGCAGTTCTTC.

The chain links TRBV6-5 to TRBJ1-2; D is unclear. Germline V lookup: CDR1 MNHEY, CDR2 SVGAGI. V dropped 2 bases and J dropped 6 bases, with 10 bases sitting between them. The CDR3 has 13 amino acids. The CDR3 sequence: CASSYRVSDGYTF. As DNA, the CDR3 is TGTGCCAGCAGTTACCGGGTCTCCGATGGCTACACCTTC.

This rearrangement joins TRBV6-5 to TRBJ1-4; D ambiguous. The CDR3 length is 16 residues. The germline gives CDR1 MNHEY, CDR2 SVGAGI. The V end lost 0 bases, the J end lost 5 bases, and 13 bases lay between the germline ends. CDR3 region: CASSYSNAGYNEKLFF. The CDR3 DNA is TGTGCCAGCAGTTACTCGAATGCGGGGTACAATGAAAAACTGTTTTTT.

V usage is TRBV7-3 and J usage is TRBJ1-2, with 10 nucleotides matching TRBD1. Germline CDR1 reads SGHTA; CDR2 reads FQGTGA. The CDR3 runs to 16 residues. J lost 2 bases, V lost 5 bases, and 8 bases had no gene match. The CDR3, as DNA: TGTGCCAGCAGCCCCGGGACAGGGGTCGGAAACTATGGCTACACCTTC. Residues: CASSPGTGVGNYGYTF. The whole variable domain, remainder taken from reference TRBV7-3 and TRBJ1-2, is GAGVSQTPSNKVTEKGKYVELRCDPISGHTALYWYRQSLGQGPEFLIYFQGTGAADDSGLPNDRFFAVRPEGSVSTLKIQRTERGDSAVYLCASSPGTGVGNYGYTFGSGTRLTVV.

The rearrangement joins TRBV5-1 to TRBJ1-5, with 7 bases fitting TRBD1. V lost 4 bases and J lost 4; bases outside the gene matches: 8. CDR1 is SGHRS and CDR2 is YFSETQ in the germline V gene. The CDR3 sequence is 15 residues long. The CDR3 DNA reads as TGCGCCAGCAGCCTTGGGACAGCCAAAAATCAGCCCCAGCATTTT. This translates into CASSLGTAKNQPQHF. Full variable domain (outside the CDR3, taken from reference TRBV5-1 and TRBJ1-5): KAGVTQTPRYLIKTRGQQVTLSCSPISGHRSVSWYQQTPGQGLQFLFEYFSETQRNKGNFPGRFSGRQFSNSRSEMNVSTLELGDSALYLCASSLGTAKNQPQHFGDGTRLSIL.

This chain links TRBV5-6 with TRBJ2-2; 9 bases align to TRBD2. V was clipped by 1 base and J by 4 bases; unmatched bases: 5. The germline V gene encodes CDR1 SGHDT and CDR2 YYEEEE. This CDR3 is built from 16 residues. Here the CDR3 reads CASSLWSGRITGELFF. CDR3 nucleotides: TGTGCCAGCAGCTTGTGGAGCGGGAGGATCACCGGGGAGCTGTTTTTT.

The chain carries TRBV27 and TRBJ1-2; TRBD1 might be the D (6 bases). This CDR3 is built from 13 residues. The ends were cut back, 6 bases at V and 8 bases at J, with 16 bases in the middle. The germline gives CDR1 MNHEY, CDR2 SMNVEV (reference sequence). The CDR3 region has the DNA TGTGCCAGCAGAGGGGGGGGAAAAGGCGGCTACACCTTC. This translates into CASRGGGKGGYTF.

The chain has TRBV5-1 and TRBJ2-3; D is uncertain. The CDR3 is made up of 14 amino acids. Between the trimmed V and J ends, which lost 0 bases and 0 bases, there was a span of 5 bases. Germline CDR1 reads SGHRS; CDR2 reads YFSETQ. CDR3 DNA sequence: TGCGCCAGCAGCTTGGAAGGGAGCACAGATACGCAGTATTTT. It yields the protein CASSLEGSTDTQYF.

This clone has a handful of counts. The rearrangement uses TRBV7-3 and TRBJ1-1; D gene unclear. V was cut by 3 bases and J by 8 bases, with 10 bases left in between. CDR1 SGHTA and CDR2 FQGTGA come from the germline V gene. The CDR3 covers 12 residues. DNA for the CDR3: TGTGCCAGCAGCTTTGGGCAGCGAGAAGCTTTCTTT. The encoded protein is CASSFGQREAFF.

The chain carries TRBV7-2 and TRBJ2-3, with TRBD1 matching 8 bases. The junction had 8 bases not matched to a gene; V was cut back by 5 bases and J by 4 bases. This CDR3 region has 15 residues. Germline assignment: CDR1 SGHTA and CDR2 FQGNSA. CDR3 region: CASSQDRQGPDTQYF. CDR3 nucleotides: TGTGCCAGCAGCCAGGACAGACAGGGGCCAGATACGCAGTATTTT.

The chain links TRBV9 to TRBJ2-1, with D maybe TRBD2 (6 bases). Germline CDR1 and CDR2: SGDLS and YYNGEE. The V gene lost 3 bases and the J gene lost 7 bases, with 20 bases spanning the gap. This CDR3 comprises 16 residues. The CDR3 region has the DNA TGTGCCAGCAGCGCCCGCCCGGGACTCCTATTGAATGAGCAGTTCTTC. This encodes CASSARPGLLLNEQFF.

The gene calls are TRBV5-1 and TRBJ2-7, with 8 bases aligning to TRBD2. The junction had 9 bases not matched to a gene; V was cut back by 1 base and J by 3 bases. CDR3 length equals 16 residues. The germline V gene has CDR1 SGHRS and CDR2 YFSETQ. The CDR3: CASSLSGAGEVYEQYF. The CDR3 DNA reads as TGCGCCAGCAGCTTGAGCGGAGCGGGAGAGGTCTACGAGCAGTACTTC.

The chain recombines TRBV19 with TRBJ2-1, with 12 bases that match TRBD2. This CDR3 contains 18 residues. Germline V CDR1 and CDR2: LNHDA, SQIVND (reference sequence). Unmatched junction bases numbered 10, after V lost 2 bases and J lost 5 bases. The CDR3 loop is CASSISFGRLAGDNEQFF. The CDR3 nucleotides read TGTGCCAGTAGTATATCCTTCGGGCGACTAGCGGGGGACAATGAGCAGTTCTTC.

The chain is built from TRBV5-4 and TRBJ1-1; D not resolved. V was trimmed by 4 bases and J by 1 base, leaving 14 bases between them. The CDR3 has 15 residues. Germline values: CDR1 SGHNT, CDR2 YYREEE (reference sequence). The CDR3 here is CASSGWQLGNTEAFF. The CDR3 DNA follows: TGTGCCAGCAGCGGATGGCAACTAGGGAACACTGAAGCTTTCTTT.

The table lists this clone with a count of one. The chain joins TRBV11-3 to TRBJ2-2; no definite D call. Trimming stripped 1 base from V and 6 bases from J, with 9 bases between. The CDR3 spans 14 residues. CDR1 is SGHNT, CDR2 YENEEA, per germline. CDR3 nucleotide sequence: TGTGCCAGCAGCTTAGGCCAGATCCCCGGGGAGCTGTTTTTT. Residues: CASSLGQIPGELFF.

The V gene is TRBV6-5, the J gene TRBJ1-3, with no clear D. The CDR3 has 12 residues. V was clipped by 6 bases and J by 4 bases, with 7 bases between them. CDR1 and CDR2 (germline): MNHEY, SVGAGI. The chain's CDR3 is CASRAGGNTIYF. CDR3 coding DNA: TGTGCCAGCAGGGCCGGGGGAAACACCATATATTTT.

This chain joins TRBV30 and TRBJ1-5; maybe TRBD1 (5 bases). Trimming took 0 bases from V and 3 from J, leaving 9 bases between them. Per germline, CDR1 GTSNPN and CDR2 SVGIG (reference sequence). CDR3 size: 14 residues. The CDR3 DNA sequence: TGTGCCTGGAGTGTACTACAGGACAATCAGCCCCAGCATTTT. Residues: CAWSVLQDNQPQHF.

V is TRBV7-3 and J is TRBJ2-3; D may be TRBD1 or TRBD2 (6 bases each). The ends were cut back, 1 base at V and 6 bases at J, with 17 bases in the middle. Germline-derived CDR1 and CDR2 are SGHTA and FQGTGA. The CDR3 sequence is 16 residues long. Here the CDR3 reads CASSLNPAGGVDTQYF. In nucleotides, the CDR3 is TGTGCCAGCAGCTTAAACCCCGCCGGGGGCGTTGATACGCAGTATTTT. The whole variable domain, filled in from reference TRBV7-3 and TRBJ2-3, reads GAGVSQTPSNKVTEKGKYVELRCDPISGHTALYWYRQSLGQGPEFLIYFQGTGAADDSGLPNDRFFAVRPEGSVSTLKIQRTERGDSAVYLCASSLNPAGGVDTQYFGPGTRLTVL.